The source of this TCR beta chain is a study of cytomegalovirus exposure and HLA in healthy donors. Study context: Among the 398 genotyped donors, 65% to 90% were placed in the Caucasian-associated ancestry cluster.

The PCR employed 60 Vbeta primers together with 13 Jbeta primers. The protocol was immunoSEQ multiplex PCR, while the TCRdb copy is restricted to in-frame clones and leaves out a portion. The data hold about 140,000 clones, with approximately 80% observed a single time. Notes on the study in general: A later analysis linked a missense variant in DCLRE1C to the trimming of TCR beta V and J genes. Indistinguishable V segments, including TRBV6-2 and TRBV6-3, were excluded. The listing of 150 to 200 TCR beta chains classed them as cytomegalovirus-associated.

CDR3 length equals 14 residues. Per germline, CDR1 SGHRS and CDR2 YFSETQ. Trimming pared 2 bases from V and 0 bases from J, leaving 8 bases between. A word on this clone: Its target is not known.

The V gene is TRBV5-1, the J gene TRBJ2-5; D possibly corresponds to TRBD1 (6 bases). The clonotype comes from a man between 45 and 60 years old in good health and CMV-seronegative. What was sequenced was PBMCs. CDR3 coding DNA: TGCGCCAGCAGCTTCCAGGGGAACCAAGAGACCCAGTACTTC. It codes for CASSFQGNQETQYF.